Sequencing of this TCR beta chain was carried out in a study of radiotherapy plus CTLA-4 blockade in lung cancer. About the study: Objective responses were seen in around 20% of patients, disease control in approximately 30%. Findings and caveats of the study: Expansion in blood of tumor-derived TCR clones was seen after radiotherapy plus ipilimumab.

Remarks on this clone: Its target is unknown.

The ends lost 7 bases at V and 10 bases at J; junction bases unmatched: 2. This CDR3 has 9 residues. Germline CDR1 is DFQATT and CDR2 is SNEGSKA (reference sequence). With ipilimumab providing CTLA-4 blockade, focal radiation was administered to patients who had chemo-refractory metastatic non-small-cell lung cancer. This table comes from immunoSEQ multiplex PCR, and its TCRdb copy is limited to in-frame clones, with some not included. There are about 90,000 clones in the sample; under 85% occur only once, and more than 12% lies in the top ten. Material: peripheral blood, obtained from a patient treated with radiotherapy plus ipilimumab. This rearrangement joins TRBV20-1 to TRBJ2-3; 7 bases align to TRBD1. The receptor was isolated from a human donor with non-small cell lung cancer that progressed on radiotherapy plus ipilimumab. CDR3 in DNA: TGCAGTGGGGGACAGCCGCAGTATTTT. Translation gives CSGGQPQYF.